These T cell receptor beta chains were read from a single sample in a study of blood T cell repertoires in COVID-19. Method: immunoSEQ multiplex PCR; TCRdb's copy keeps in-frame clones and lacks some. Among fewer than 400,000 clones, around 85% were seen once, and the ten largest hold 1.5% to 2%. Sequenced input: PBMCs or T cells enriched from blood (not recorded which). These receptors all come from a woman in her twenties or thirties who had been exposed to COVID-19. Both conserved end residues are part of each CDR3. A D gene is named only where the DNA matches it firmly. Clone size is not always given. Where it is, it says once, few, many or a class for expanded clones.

CDR3 DNA: TGTGCCGTAAAGGGGGATTCTGGGGCCAACGTCCTGACTTTC; CDR3 protein: CAVKGDSGANVLTF; V gene: TRBV3-1/TRBV3-2; J gene: TRBJ2-6; CDR3 length: 14; clone size: -; D gene: -
CDR3 DNA: TGCGCCAGCAGGGACAGGGGATCGGCTAATTCACCCCTCCACTTT; CDR3 protein: CASRDRGSANSPLHF; V gene: TRBV4-1; J gene: TRBJ1-6; CDR3 length: 15; clone size: -; D gene: TRBD1
CDR3 DNA: TGTGCCAGCAGCTTGGCCGGACCCGGGAGGGACGAGCAGTACTTC; CDR3 protein: CASSLAGPGRDEQYF; V gene: TRBV5-4; J gene: TRBJ2-7; CDR3 length: 15; clone size: -; D gene: TRBD2
CDR3 DNA: TGTGCCAGCAGCGAGGTGGGACAGGTTGGTTCCGAGCAGTACTTC; CDR3 protein: CASSEVGQVGSEQYF; V gene: TRBV6-5; J gene: TRBJ2-7; CDR3 length: 15; clone size: -; D gene: TRBD1
CDR3 DNA: TGTGCCAGCACCGAGGGTACTAGCGGGGTCAGAGATAATGAGCAGTTCTTC; CDR3 protein: CASTEGTSGVRDNEQFF; V gene: TRBV5-4; J gene: TRBJ2-1; CDR3 length: 17; clone size: once; D gene: TRBD2
CDR3 DNA: TGTGCCAGCAGTCTCCAAGCGGGGACAGATACGCAGTATTTT; CDR3 protein: CASSLQAGTDTQYF; V gene: TRBV28; J gene: TRBJ2-3; CDR3 length: 14; clone size: -; D gene: TRBD2
CDR3 DNA: TGTGCCAGTACCATAGGGCAGGGGGCTGCAGATACGCAGTATTTT; CDR3 protein: CASTIGQGAADTQYF; V gene: TRBV19; J gene: TRBJ2-3; CDR3 length: 15; clone size: -; D gene: TRBD1
CDR3 DNA: TGTGCAAGTCGCTACGAGACAGGGGGTTGCCTCGAGGAGACCCAGTACTTC; CDR3 protein: CASRYETGGCLEETQYF; V gene: TRBV12-2; J gene: TRBJ2-5; CDR3 length: 17; clone size: -; D gene: -
CDR3 DNA: TGTGCCAGCAGTTATGGACAGGACACTGAAGCTTTCTTT; CDR3 protein: CASSYGQDTEAFF; V gene: TRBV2; J gene: TRBJ1-1; CDR3 length: 13; clone size: -; D gene: TRBD1
CDR3 DNA: TGCGCCAGCGGGACAGGCTACGGGGCTAATGAAAAACTGTTTTTT; CDR3 protein: CASGTGYGANEKLFF; V gene: TRBV5-1; J gene: TRBJ1-4; CDR3 length: 15; clone size: -; D gene: TRBD1
CDR3 DNA: TGTGCCAGCAGCCCATCGGACAGGGGGCATGGCAATCAGCCCCAGCATTTT; CDR3 protein: CASSPSDRGHGNQPQHF; V gene: TRBV5-5; J gene: TRBJ1-5; CDR3 length: 17; clone size: few; D gene: TRBD1
CDR3 DNA: TGTGCCAGCAAAACTCCGGACAGGGAAGGTTCACCCCTCCACTTT; CDR3 protein: CASKTPDREGSPLHF; V gene: TRBV6-5; J gene: TRBJ1-6; CDR3 length: 15; clone size: once; D gene: TRBD1
CDR3 DNA: TGTGCCAGCAGCCAACCGGGGTCTCACGAAAAACTGTTTTTT; CDR3 protein: CASSQPGSHEKLFF; V gene: TRBV4-2; J gene: TRBJ1-4; CDR3 length: 14; clone size: -; D gene: -
CDR3 DNA: TGTGCCAGCAGCCCCCCCGGGGTTTATAGCTACACCTTC; CDR3 protein: CASSPPGVYSYTF; V gene: TRBV7-9; J gene: TRBJ1-2; CDR3 length: 13; clone size: -; D gene: -
CDR3 DNA: TGTGCCAGTACACAGGGAACGACGACAACAGATACGCAGTATTTT; CDR3 protein: CASTQGTTTTDTQYF; V gene: TRBV2; J gene: TRBJ2-3; CDR3 length: 15; clone size: -; D gene: -
CDR3 DNA: TGTGCCTGGAGCCCGGGATTTAGTTCGTCCGAGCAGTACTTC; CDR3 protein: CAWSPGFSSSEQYF; V gene: TRBV30; J gene: TRBJ2-7; CDR3 length: 14; clone size: once; D gene: -
CDR3 DNA: TGCGCCAGCAGCGCCACTTCGGGCACCGGGGAGCTGTTTTTT; CDR3 protein: CASSATSGTGELFF; V gene: TRBV5-1; J gene: TRBJ2-2; CDR3 length: 14; clone size: -; D gene: -
CDR3 DNA: TGCGCCAGCAGCTTGACTGGACAGGGAATAAACACCGGGGAGCTGTTTTTT; CDR3 protein: CASSLTGQGINTGELFF; V gene: TRBV5-1; J gene: TRBJ2-2; CDR3 length: 17; clone size: -; D gene: TRBD1
CDR3 DNA: TGCGCCAGCAGCTTCCAAATCGGAGAGACCCAGTACTTC; CDR3 protein: CASSFQIGETQYF; V gene: TRBV5-1; J gene: TRBJ2-5; CDR3 length: 13; clone size: few; D gene: -
CDR3 DNA: TGTGCCAGCAGCTTAATCCGGGGGGCGGACTACGAGCAGTACTTC; CDR3 protein: CASSLIRGADYEQYF; V gene: TRBV7-3; J gene: TRBJ2-7; CDR3 length: 15; clone size: -; D gene: -
CDR3 DNA: TGTGCCAGCAGCACCGACTTTGAGGGAGGTACGCAGTATTTT; CDR3 protein: CASSTDFEGGTQYF; V gene: TRBV5-5; J gene: TRBJ2-3; CDR3 length: 14; clone size: -; D gene: -
CDR3 DNA: TGTGCCAGCAGCCAAGGGGGCGCAGGCGAAAAACTGTTTTTT; CDR3 protein: CASSQGGAGEKLFF; V gene: TRBV14; J gene: TRBJ1-4; CDR3 length: 14; clone size: -; D gene: -
CDR3 DNA: TGTGCCAGCAGTTTTGCCGGGAGCTCCGGGACCGGGGAGCTGTTTTTT; CDR3 protein: CASSFAGSSGTGELFF; V gene: TRBV28; J gene: TRBJ2-2; CDR3 length: 16; clone size: -; D gene: -
CDR3 DNA: TGTGCCAGCAGCTCGACTAGCGGGAGTTTCGACGAGCAGTACTTC; CDR3 protein: CASSSTSGSFDEQYF; V gene: TRBV7-9; J gene: TRBJ2-7; CDR3 length: 15; clone size: once; D gene: TRBD2
CDR3 DNA: TGTGCCAGCAGCCCAACAGGGGCAGGGGGGGAGACCCAGTACTTC; CDR3 protein: CASSPTGAGGETQYF; V gene: TRBV11-3; J gene: TRBJ2-5; CDR3 length: 15; clone size: -; D gene: -
CDR3 DNA: TGTGCCAGCAGTTTGGGACAGGGTGGCTACACCTTC; CDR3 protein: CASSLGQGGYTF; V gene: TRBV12-3/TRBV12-4; J gene: TRBJ1-2; CDR3 length: 12; clone size: -; D gene: TRBD1